This T cell receptor beta chain was profiled in a study of shared clonotypes between healthy human individuals. Germline CDR1 and CDR2: SNHLY and FYNNEI. The CDR3 consists of 15 residues. Trimming stripped 6 bases from V and 2 bases from J, with 17 bases between. TCRdb's copy holds only in-frame clones and misses some; the assay was immunoSEQ multiplex PCR. The sample consists of under 1,100,000 clones, around 76% of them appearing once. V and J are TRBV2 and TRBJ2-7; no reliable D call. The sample comprised memory CD4+ T cells sorted from blood. Described subset: CD45RA-negative fraction. The sequence was collected from a man younger than 30 in good health. CDR3 DNA sequence: TGTGCCAGCAGGGAGAGGAAAGGGTACCCCTACGAGCAGTACTTC. Its translation: CASRERKGYPYEQYF.